This entry lists 18 T cell receptor beta chains sequenced from one sample in a study of CD8+CD57+ T cells in acquired aplastic anemia (dated by TCRdb to the late 2010s). The sample was run on an Illumina HiSeq 2000. Genomic DNA was used as template for profiling of TCR beta VDJ combinations and CDR3 sequences. TCRdb passed the public sequencing reads through fastp at Q25 and MiXCR, retaining productive beta sequences. Merged by CDR3 protein, the rows form single entries marked with the most common genes and DNA. In all, the sample holds under 500,000 distinct CDR3 sequences, and around 30% of those were seen once. Of the sample, 0.7% to 1% is held by the ten largest clones. The patients picked for sequencing were ones in whom flow cytometry had shown an expansion of CD8+CD57+ cells. Source material: sorted CD4+, CD8+, or CD8+CD57+ T cells (not recorded which) from PBMCs. These receptors were taken from a human donor with aplastic anemia.

On this clonotype: A read error may be the cause here, since a much bigger clone is one base away. V usage is TRBV7-9 and J usage is TRBJ1-2; D gene uncertain. CDR3 length: 15 amino acids. The germline gives CDR1 SEHNR, CDR2 FQNEAQ (reference sequence). In DNA, the CDR3 is TGTGCCAGCAGCACACACTCAAGGGAGGGCTATGGCTACGCCTTC. Translated, it gives CASSTHSREGYGYAF.

The rearrangement links TRBV6-1 to TRBJ1-1; maybe TRBD1 (6 bases). The CDR3 consists of 13 residues. Between the trimmed V and J ends, which lost 6 bases and 6 bases, there was a span of 14 bases. From germline, CDR1 is MNHNS and CDR2 SASEGT. For the CDR3, the DNA is TGTGCCAGCAGGACAGTAGGGGGATCTGAAGCTTTCTTT. Encoded protein: CASRTVGGSEAFF.

This clonotype occurred a few times. The chain combines TRBV11-2 with TRBJ2-1, with 9 bases aligning to TRBD1. With V trimmed by 4 bases and J by 2 bases, 6 bases remained unmatched. Per the germline V gene, CDR1 is SGHAT and CDR2 is FQNNGV. The CDR3 spans 16 residues. CDR3 sequence reads: CASSSTGGQAYNEQFF. CDR3 DNA: TGTGCCAGCAGCTCTACAGGGGGCCAGGCCTACAATGAGCAGTTCTTC.

The gene calls are TRBV19 and TRBJ1-6; D is possibly TRBD1 (5 bases). The CDR3 length is 15 residues. V gave up 0 bases and J gave up 8 bases, with 11 bases separating them. Germline loops: CDR1 LNHDA, CDR2 SQIVND (reference sequence). CDR3 sequence reads: CASSIDGGNYSPLHF. CDR3 DNA: TGTGCCAGTAGTATAGATGGGGGGAACTATTCACCCCTCCACTTT.

This clonotype came up a few times. CDR3: CSARETAPTGEAFF. DNA of the CDR3: TGCAGTGCTAGGGAAACAGCACCGACAGGGGAAGCTTTCTTT. The chain joins TRBV20-1 to TRBJ1-1; 7 bases fit TRBD1. With 3 bases clipped from V and 8 bases from J, the junction kept 12 bases outside the gene matches. This CDR3 has 14 amino acids. Germline V gene sequence: CDR1 DFQATT, CDR2 SNEGSKA (reference sequence).

In this sample, this clonotype turned up a few times. The V gene is TRBV2, the J gene TRBJ1-2; D may be TRBD1 (5 bases). CDR1 and CDR2 from the germline V gene are SNHLY and FYNNEI. CDR3 length equals 12 residues. V lost 7 bases and J 5 bases, leaving 11 bases between the germline ends. CDR3 in DNA: TGTGCCAGCAAGACAGAGACTTATGGCTACACCTTC. Its translation: CASKTETYGYTF.

The V gene is TRBV6-1, the J gene TRBJ1-1; D is possibly TRBD1 (5 bases). The V gene lost 8 bases and the J gene lost 2 bases, with 9 bases spanning the gap. There are 12 residues in the CDR3. The V gene's germline CDR1 is MNHNS and CDR2 SASEGT. The CDR3 reads CASGTPNTEAFF. DNA of the CDR3: TGTGCCAGCGGGACGCCCAACACTGAAGCTTTCTTT.

This clonotype occurred many times. CDR3 residues: CASQDRGEKLFF. The CDR3, as DNA: TGTGCCAGCCAGGACAGGGGCGAAAAACTGTTTTTT. V gene TRBV7-6 combines with J gene TRBJ1-4; 9 bases are shared with TRBD1. This CDR3 is built from 12 residues. Looked up from germline, CDR1 is SGHVS and CDR2 is FNYEAQ. The V gene end was trimmed by 8 bases and the J gene end by 8 bases; junction bases not matched to a gene: 3. The full variable domain, its missing parts supplied by reference TRBV7-6 and TRBJ1-4, is GAGVSQSPRYKVTKRGQDVALRCDPISGHVSLYWYRQALGQGPEFLTYFNYEAQQDKSGLPNDRFSAERPEGSISTLTIQRTEQRDSAMYRCASQDRGEKLFFGSGTQLSVL.

On this clonotype itself: Since a much larger clone is just one base distant, this may be a read error. The rearrangement links TRBV20-1 to TRBJ2-7; D possibly uses TRBD1 or TRBD2 (6 bases each). CDR1 and CDR2 (germline): DFQATT, SNEGSKA (reference sequence). This CDR3 is built from 13 residues. The CDR3 region is CSAGLGGGYEQCF. The CDR3, as DNA: TGCAGTGCTGGACTGGGGGGCGGGTACGAGCAGTGCTTC.

V usage is TRBV28 and J usage is TRBJ1-5; D possibly corresponds to TRBD1 (5 bases). In germline, CDR1 is MDHEN, CDR2 SYDVKM. This CDR3 comprises 16 residues. Trimming shortened V by 6 bases and J by 3 bases, and 18 bases separated the two germline ends. The CDR3 DNA reads TGTGCCAGCAGCTCGAGGATGAGGGGCGTCAATCAGCCCCAGCATTTT. Amino acids: CASSSRMRGVNQPQHF. Supplemented by reference TRBV28 and TRBJ1-5, the full variable domain reads DVKVTQSSRYLVKRTGEKVFLECVQDMDHENMFWYRQDPGLGLRLIYFSYDVKMKEKGDIPEGYSVSREKKERFSLILESASTNQTSMYLCASSSRMRGVNQPQHFGDGTRLSIL.

This clonotype was counted at least ten times. The rearrangement links TRBV20-1 to TRBJ2-7; D is possibly TRBD2 (6 bases). Germline-derived CDR1 and CDR2 are DFQATT and SNEGSKA (reference sequence). The CDR3 length is 14 residues. Trimming took off 3 bases at V and 0 bases at J, with 12 bases between the two ends. The CDR3, as DNA: TGCAGTGCTAGCGTGGAGGGGAGCTCCTACGAGCAGTACTTC. As protein: CSASVEGSSYEQYF.

For the CDR3, the DNA is TGTGCCAGTAGTAACCCGGACAGGTCGGTTGGCTACACCTTC. Protein product: CASSNPDRSVGYTF. The chain joins TRBV19 to TRBJ1-2, with TRBD1 matching 7 bases. This CDR3 is 14 amino acids long. CDR1 and CDR2 from the germline V gene are LNHDA and SQIVND (reference sequence). Trimming cost V 4 bases and J 7 bases; bases outside gene matches: 9.

This clonotype was recorded a few times. This sequence joins TRBV9 and TRBJ2-1, with 8 bases matching TRBD2. This CDR3 has 14 amino acids. CDR1 and CDR2 from the germline V gene are SGDLS and YYNGEE. V lost 4 bases, J lost 5 bases, and 5 bases stayed unmatched. CDR3 nucleotides: TGTGCCAGCAGCAACGGACTAGCCCACAATGAGCAGTTCTTC. This encodes CASSNGLAHNEQFF.

This clonotype was observed at least ten times. The chain is built from TRBV15 and TRBJ2-7; D remains ambiguous. This CDR3 contains 12 residues. The germline V and J ends were trimmed by 0 bases and 5 bases, with 5 bases remaining between them. Germline V gives CDR1 LNHNV, CDR2 YYDKDF (reference sequence). As DNA, the CDR3 is TGTGCCACCAGCAGAGATGGAGACGAGCAGTACTTC. Residues: CATSRDGDEQYF.

This clonotype was seen only a few times. This chain connects TRBV5-1 to TRBJ2-7, with D possibly matching TRBD2 (5 bases). Trimming shortened V by 0 bases and J by 1 base, and 14 bases separated the two germline ends. There are 16 residues in the CDR3. Germline V gene sequence: CDR1 SGHRS, CDR2 YFSETQ. The CDR3 bases are TGCGCCAGCAGCTTGGGGTCGTTGGGGAGATCCTACGAGCAGTACTTC. This encodes CASSLGSLGRSYEQYF. The full variable domain, in which reference TRBV5-1 and TRBJ2-7 provide the parts outside the CDR3, is KAGVTQTPRYLIKTRGQQVTLSCSPISGHRSVSWYQQTPGQGLQFLFEYFSETQRNKGNFPGRFSGRQFSNSRSEMNVSTLELGDSALYLCASSLGSLGRSYEQYFGPGTRLTVT.

In its sample, this clonotype was seen many times. The chain is built from TRBV10-3 and TRBJ2-1; perhaps D is TRBD1 or TRBD2 (5 bases each). The CDR3 is 17 residues long. The germline V and J ends were trimmed by 0 bases and 5 bases, with 17 bases remaining between them. The germline V gene has CDR1 ENHRY and CDR2 SYGVKD. CDR3 nucleotides: TGTGCCATCAGTGAGTCGAGAGGGGTAGGGTCGAACAATGAGCAGTTCTTC. This codes for CAISESRGVGSNNEQFF.

There are many counts of this clonotype. The junction and the germline gene differ at one end; a read error may be behind it. The J gene is TRBJ2-3, the V gene TRBV7-9, with D perhaps TRBD1 (5 bases). Looked up from germline, CDR1 is SEHNR and CDR2 is FQNEAQ (reference sequence). This CDR3 contains 11 residues. CDR3 bases: TGTGCCAGCAGCTTTACAGGTACGCAGTATTTT. This sequence encodes CASSFTGTQYF. Full variable domain (remainder filled in from reference TRBV7-9 and TRBJ2-3): DTGVSQNPRHKITKRGQNVTFRCDPISEHNRLYWYRQTLGQGPEFLTYFQNEAQLEKSRLLSDRFSAERPKGSFSTLEIQRTEQGDSAMYLCASSFTGTQYFGPGTRLTVL.

This rearrangement joins TRBV6-1 to TRBJ1-2, with 7 bases matching TRBD1. The V gene's germline CDR1 is MNHNS and CDR2 SASEGT. The CDR3 runs 14 residues. V was pared by 4 bases and J by 7 bases, with 9 bases of the junction left unmatched. For the CDR3, the DNA is TGTGCCAGCAGTGTTCAGGGGGAGTCTTTTGGCTACACCTTC. Its translation is CASSVQGESFGYTF.